The TCR beta chain under discussion was sequenced for a study of post-analysis software for immune sequencing data. Study outcomes and limitations: Multiple sclerosis was associated with a significant reduction in normalized Chao1 diversity relative to controls.

Tagging with unique molecular identifiers was a feature of the TCR beta cDNA libraries. Via MiXCR, TCRdb re-called the PCR reads, giving one row per CDR3 protein. The sample has about 400,000 distinct CDR3 sequences, 30% to 45% seen once. For this clonotype: Its antigen is not known. The conserved phenylalanine or tryptophan is not found at the CDR3 terminus, so this likely reflects a read error.

The specimen was blood. The source is a girl aged 10 to 17 with multiple sclerosis.

DNA of the CDR3: TGCAGCGTTTTAGGAAGGGAGGCTTTCTGT. This gives the protein CSVLGREAFC. The chain joins TRBV29-1 to TRBJ1-1; D uncertain. There are 10 residues in the CDR3. V lost 5 bases and J lost 11, with 12 bases in between. The germline V gene has CDR1 SQVTM and CDR2 ANQGSEA.